The clone carrying this T cell receptor beta chain was counted a few times. In the same sample, other DNA sequences code for this CDR3. The data are from a study of shared clonotypes between healthy human individuals. V shed 3 bases and J shed 4 bases, with 7 bases lying between them. CDR1 is SNHLY, CDR2 FYNNEI, per germline. This CDR3 has 13 amino acids. The repertoire was sequenced with immunoSEQ multiplex PCR; TCRdb's copy has only in-frame clones and lacks some. The profile shows about 2.4 million clones, 93% of them singletons. The source of this sequence is a man aged 18 to 30 in good health. Some clones in this sample may be carry-over from other donors' samples. The rearrangement links TRBV2 to TRBJ1-5; D gene ambiguous. The material sequenced was naive CD4+ T cells from PBMCs. Described subset: CD45RA+ positively selected. The CDR3 spells CASSEGRNQPQHF. In nucleotides, the CDR3 is TGTGCCAGCAGTGAGGGCAGAAATCAGCCCCAGCATTTT.